This note documents a single T cell receptor (beta chain) sequence. This sample was taken from a study of blood T cell repertoires in COVID-19. As for the study in general: The origin of the acute and convalescent COVID-19 samples was the United States, Italy and Spain. PBMCs, B-cell-depleted T cells, or T cells were the source of the cDNA or gDNA that made up the material.

In the original processing: Cell counts per sample came from amplifying reference gene primers. Libraries were prepared by immunoSEQ multiplex PCR; TCRdb keeps only in-frame clonotypes and omits some of them. Clone size and the V and J calls come from that table; the DNA yielded D and trimming. The data hold 120,000 to 150,000 clones, with around four fifths observed a single time. Trimming removed 2 bases from V and 0 bases from J, with 15 bases in between. The germline CDR1 and CDR2 sequences are KGHSH and LQKENI. The CDR3 is 17 amino acids. V gene TRBV18 combines with J gene TRBJ2-3; maybe TRBD2 (5 bases). The sequencing input was peripheral blood. The clonotype comes from a woman aged 40-49 years with active or convalescent COVID-19. CDR3 sequence reads: CASSPGFGETSTDTQYF. For the CDR3, the DNA is TGTGCCAGCTCACCAGGATTCGGGGAGACTAGCACAGATACGCAGTATTTT.